Given below is one T cell receptor beta chain in context. These data belong to a study of blood T cell repertoires in COVID-19. As handled by the study authors: Researchers report that nucleated cell counts were estimated from reference gene primer amplification. The data were produced by immunoSEQ multiplex PCR, yet TCRdb's version contains in-frame clones alone and is incomplete. The DNA was the basis for D and trimming; V, J and clone size are from that table. The sample contains about 200,000 clones, roughly 90% of which appear only once. The sequence was collected from a man in his 60s with COVID-19, enrolled during active disease. Sequencing used peripheral blood.

The CDR3 sequence: CASSLPGSATEAFF. CDR3 DNA sequence: TGCGCCAGCAGCTTGCCAGGGTCGGCCACTGAAGCTTTCTTT. V usage is TRBV5-1 and J usage is TRBJ1-1, with TRBD1 as a possible D gene (5 bases). The germline V and J ends were trimmed by 1 base and 4 bases, with 11 bases remaining between them. CDR1 is SGHRS, CDR2 YFSETQ, per germline. The CDR3 totals 14 residues.